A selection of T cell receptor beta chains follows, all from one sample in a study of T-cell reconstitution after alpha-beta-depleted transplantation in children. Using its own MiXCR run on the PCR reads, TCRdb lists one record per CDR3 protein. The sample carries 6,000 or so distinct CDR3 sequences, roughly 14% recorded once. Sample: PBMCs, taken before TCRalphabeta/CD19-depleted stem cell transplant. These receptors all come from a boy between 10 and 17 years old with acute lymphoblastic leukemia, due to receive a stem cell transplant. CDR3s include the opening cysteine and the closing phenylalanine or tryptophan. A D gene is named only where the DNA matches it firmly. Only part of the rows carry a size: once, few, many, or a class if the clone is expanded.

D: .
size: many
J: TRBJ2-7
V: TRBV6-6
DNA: TGTGCCAGCAGTCCAGAGGGGGGGGGCGAGCAGTACTTC
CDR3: CASSPEGGGEQYF

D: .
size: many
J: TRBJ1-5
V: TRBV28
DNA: TGTGCCAGCACGACAGGTCCCAATCAGCCCCAGCATTTT
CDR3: CASTTGPNQPQHF

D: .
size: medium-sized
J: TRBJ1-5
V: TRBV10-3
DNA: TGTGCCATCAAGCCTTCAGGGGCGGTTGGACAGCCCCAGCATTTT
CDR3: CAIKPSGAVGQPQHF

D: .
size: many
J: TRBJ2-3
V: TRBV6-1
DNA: TGTGCCAGCCCATCCGACGTGGGAGGACCAGATACGCAGTATTTT
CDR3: CASPSDVGGPDTQYF

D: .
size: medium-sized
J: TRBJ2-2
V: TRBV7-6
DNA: TGTGCCAGCAGCTTGGCCGTGGGTAGATTGTCGGGGGAGCTGTTTTTT
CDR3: CASSLAVGRLSGELFF

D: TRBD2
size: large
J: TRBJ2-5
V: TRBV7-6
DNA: TGTGCCAGCAGCTTACACCCGACTAGCGGGAGGACAAAAGAGACCCAGTACTTC
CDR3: CASSLHPTSGRTKETQYF

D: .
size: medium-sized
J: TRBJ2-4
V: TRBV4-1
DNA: TGCGCCAGCAGCCAGGACCCGGCCTTTACTAAAAACATTCAGTACTTC
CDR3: CASSQDPAFTKNIQYF

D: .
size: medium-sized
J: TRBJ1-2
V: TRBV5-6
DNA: TGTGCCAGCAGCTTGTCCCAGGGCTATGGCTACACCTTC
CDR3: CASSLSQGYGYTF

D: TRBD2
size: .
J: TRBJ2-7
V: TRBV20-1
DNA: TGCAGTGCTAGCGGGAGGTACTACGAGCAGTACTTC
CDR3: CSASGRYYEQYF

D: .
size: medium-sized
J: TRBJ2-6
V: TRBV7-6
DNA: TGTGCCAGCAGCGCCAAGGCCCCGTTGAGTGGGGCCAACGTCCTGACTTTC
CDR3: CASSAKAPLSGANVLTF

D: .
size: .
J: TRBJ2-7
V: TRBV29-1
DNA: TGCAGCGTTCTGGACGGGAGCTCCTACGAGCAGTACTTC
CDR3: CSVLDGSSYEQYF

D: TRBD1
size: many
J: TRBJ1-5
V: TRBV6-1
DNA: TGTGCCAGCAGAGGGACAGAGCATCAGCCCCAGCATTTT
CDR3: CASRGTEHQPQHF

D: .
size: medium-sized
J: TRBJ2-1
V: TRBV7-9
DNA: TGTGCCAGCAGCCCAGTCGGAAGGTCCTACAATGAGCAGTTCTTC
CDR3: CASSPVGRSYNEQFF

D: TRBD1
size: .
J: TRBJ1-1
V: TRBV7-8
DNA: TGTGCTAGCAGCTTAGAGTGGACAGGGGGGAGGGATAGGGACATTGAAGCTTTCTTT
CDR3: CASSLEWTGGRDRDIEAFF

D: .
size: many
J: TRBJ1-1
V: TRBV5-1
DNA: TGCGCCAGCAGCTTGAGTACAGGGAGGAACACTGAAGCTTTCTTT
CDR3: CASSLSTGRNTEAFF

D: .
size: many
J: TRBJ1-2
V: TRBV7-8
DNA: TGTGCCAGCAGCCCGCGGGGGGGCGCTGTATATGGCTACACCTTC
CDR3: CASSPRGGAVYGYTF

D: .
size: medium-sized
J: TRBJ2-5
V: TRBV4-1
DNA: TGCGCCAGCAGCCAAGAGGGGATAGCGGAAGAGACCCAGTACTTC
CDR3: CASSQEGIAEETQYF

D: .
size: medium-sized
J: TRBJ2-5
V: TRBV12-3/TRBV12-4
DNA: TGTGCCAGCAGTTTAAGAGAGACCCAGTACTTC
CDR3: CASSLRETQYF

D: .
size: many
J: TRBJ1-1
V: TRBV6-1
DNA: TGTGCCAGCATGCGAGGCCGAAGTAACACTGAAGCTTTCTTT
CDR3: CASMRGRSNTEAFF

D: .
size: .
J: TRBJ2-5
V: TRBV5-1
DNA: TGCGCCAGCAGCACAGGGACTTCCCGGTACCAAGAGACCCAGTACTTC
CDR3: CASSTGTSRYQETQYF

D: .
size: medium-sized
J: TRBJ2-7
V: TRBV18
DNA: TGTGCCAGCTCACCGGCAGGATTAATCTACGAGCAGTACTTC
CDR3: CASSPAGLIYEQYF

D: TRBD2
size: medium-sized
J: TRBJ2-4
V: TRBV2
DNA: TGTGCCAGCAGGCATCCCGGGACTAGCGGAACTACCATTCAGTACTTC
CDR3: CASRHPGTSGTTIQYF

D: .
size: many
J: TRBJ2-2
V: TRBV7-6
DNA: TGTGCCAGCAGCTTAGTTGGGGGCCGGACCGGGGAGCTGTTTTTT
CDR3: CASSLVGGRTGELFF

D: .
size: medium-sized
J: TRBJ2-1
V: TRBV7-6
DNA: TGTGCCAGCAGCCTGGAGGGTTCTCCCTACAATGAGCAGTTCTTC
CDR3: CASSLEGSPYNEQFF

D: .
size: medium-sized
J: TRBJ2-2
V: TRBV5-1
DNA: TGCGCCAGCAGCCTAACCCGGGGGTCGAACACCGGGGAGCTGTTTTTT
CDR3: CASSLTRGSNTGELFF

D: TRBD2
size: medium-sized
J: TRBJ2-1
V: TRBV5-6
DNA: TGTGCCAGCAGCTTGGGACTAGCGTTACACAATGAGCAGTTCTTC
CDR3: CASSLGLALHNEQFF

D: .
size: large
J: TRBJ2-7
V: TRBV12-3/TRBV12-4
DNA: TGTGCCAGCAGTTTCGGCAGTACCTACGAGCAGTACTTC
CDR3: CASSFGSTYEQYF

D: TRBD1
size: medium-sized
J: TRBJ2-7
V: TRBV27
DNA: TGTGCCAGCCGGGACAGAAGCTCCTACGAGCAGTACTTC
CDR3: CASRDRSSYEQYF

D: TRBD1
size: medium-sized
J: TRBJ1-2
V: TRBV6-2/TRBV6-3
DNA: TGTGCCAGCAGTTATGGGACAGCGGATGGCTACACCTTC
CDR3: CASSYGTADGYTF

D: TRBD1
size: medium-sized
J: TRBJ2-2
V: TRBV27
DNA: TGTGCCAGCCAGACAGGGGTGCCCACCGGGGAGCTGTTTTTT
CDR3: CASQTGVPTGELFF

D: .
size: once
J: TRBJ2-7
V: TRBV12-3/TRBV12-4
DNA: TGTGCCAGCAGTTTTGATAGGATAATCTACGAGCAGTACTTC
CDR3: CASSFDRIIYEQYF

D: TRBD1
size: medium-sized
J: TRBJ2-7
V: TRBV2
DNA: TGTGCCAGCAGTGATGTCGGGACAGCCTCCTACGAGCAGTACTTC
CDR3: CASSDVGTASYEQYF

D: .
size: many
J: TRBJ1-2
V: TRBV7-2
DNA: TGTGCCAGCAGCCCGAACGGTCCAGGAGACTATGGCTACACCTTC
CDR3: CASSPNGPGDYGYTF

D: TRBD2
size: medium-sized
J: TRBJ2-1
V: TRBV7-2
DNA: TGTGCCAGCAGCCACGGACTCTTCACTAGCGGGAGGGCCCATGAGCAGTTCTTC
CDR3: CASSHGLFTSGRAHEQFF

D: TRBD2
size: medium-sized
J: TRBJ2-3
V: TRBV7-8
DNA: TGTGCCAGCAGCTCGCTGGGGGGGGTCAGGGCAGATACGCAGTATTTT
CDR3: CASSSLGGVRADTQYF

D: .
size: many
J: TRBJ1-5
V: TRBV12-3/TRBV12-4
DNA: TGTGCCAGCAGCGACGGGGGCAATCAGCCCCAGCATTTT
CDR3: CASSDGGNQPQHF

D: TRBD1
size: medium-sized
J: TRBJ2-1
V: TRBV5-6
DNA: TGTGCCAGCAGCTTGGAGACAGGGGCATCCTACAATGAGCAGTTCTTC
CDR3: CASSLETGASYNEQFF

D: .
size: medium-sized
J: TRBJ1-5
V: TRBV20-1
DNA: TGCAGTGCCATCTTCGACCGGTATAGCAATCAGCCCCAGCATTTT
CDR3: CSAIFDRYSNQPQHF